This is a list of T cell receptor beta chains from one sample in a study of control samples from healthy donors and cancer patients. The method was immunoSEQ multiplex PCR; TCRdb's version includes in-frame clones alone and lacks a portion of them. The table lists around 19,000 clones, about four fifths of them singletons. The specimen sequenced was PBMCs. Every receptor here comes from a man older than 75 with head and neck cancer. The conserved cysteine and the conserved F or W are not part of the CDR3 here. Each record gives: clone size, V gene, CDR3 protein. The size of a clone is reported for some rows only, either as once, few or many, or as a class for expanded clones.

clone_size: once
v_call: TRBV5-1
cdr3_aa: ASSPRDRVYEQY

clone_size: .
v_call: TRBV20-1
cdr3_aa: SASNRVADYNEQF

clone_size: .
v_call: TRBV7-3
cdr3_aa: ASSLDSGEQF

clone_size: .
v_call: TRBV5-4
cdr3_aa: ASSPRPGTNTGELF

clone_size: once
v_call: TRBV5-5
cdr3_aa: ASRDGQGGYTEQY

clone_size: few
v_call: TRBV9
cdr3_aa: ASSVVEDSNQPQH

clone_size: .
v_call: TRBV19
cdr3_aa: ASSILGAQDTQY

clone_size: .
v_call: TRBV19
cdr3_aa: ASSILAGGSTDTQY

clone_size: .
v_call: TRBV11-2
cdr3_aa: ASSLQWGRGSEQF

clone_size: .
v_call: TRBV11-2
cdr3_aa: ASSFPGVPDTQY

clone_size: .
v_call: TRBV10-1
cdr3_aa: ASTAGMNTGELF

clone_size: few
v_call: TRBV5-1
cdr3_aa: ASSLLAGAQETQY

clone_size: .
v_call: TRBV7-2
cdr3_aa: ASSPQSGSSYNEQF

clone_size: .
v_call: TRBV7-9
cdr3_aa: ASSPGYEQY

clone_size: once
v_call: TRBV27
cdr3_aa: ASSLVQGAPGYT

clone_size: .
v_call: TRBV11-2
cdr3_aa: ASSLDRGQGDGYT

clone_size: .
v_call: TRBV19
cdr3_aa: ASSTDREETQY

clone_size: .
v_call: TRBV7-3
cdr3_aa: ASSAGAVDTQY

clone_size: .
v_call: TRBV6-5
cdr3_aa: ASRQLGQVNTEAF

clone_size: once
v_call: TRBV6-5
cdr3_aa: ASSSGPYNSPLH

clone_size: once
v_call: TRBV5-4
cdr3_aa: ASSLGTSGGYEQY

clone_size: .
v_call: TRBV2
cdr3_aa: ASSQASGNTIY

clone_size: once
v_call: TRBV19
cdr3_aa: ASSKETGLYGYT

clone_size: .
v_call: TRBV5-6
cdr3_aa: ASSLLNRAPYGYT

clone_size: .
v_call: TRBV23-1
cdr3_aa: ASSDARYNSPLH

clone_size: .
v_call: TRBV10-3
cdr3_aa: AISATSGAQDTQY

clone_size: .
v_call: TRBV27
cdr3_aa: ASSSPGDGPYEQY

clone_size: .
v_call: TRBV4-3
cdr3_aa: ASSQDRGPYNEQF

clone_size: .
v_call: TRBV25-1
cdr3_aa: ASLDRGNNQPQH

clone_size: .
v_call: TRBV19
cdr3_aa: ATNGALSTDTQY

clone_size: few
v_call: TRBV12-5
cdr3_aa: ARRTTDYEQY

clone_size: .
v_call: TRBV15
cdr3_aa: ATSSPFTGNPERV

clone_size: .
v_call: TRBV10-3
cdr3_aa: AISVIAESSYNEQF

clone_size: .
v_call: TRBV6-2/TRBV6-3
cdr3_aa: ASSANRGAGELF

clone_size: .
v_call: TRBV7-9
cdr3_aa: ASSPTSGGKNIQY

clone_size: .
v_call: TRBV4-1
cdr3_aa: ASSPGGADSGNTIY

clone_size: .
v_call: TRBV9
cdr3_aa: ASSPRTGLRGELF

clone_size: .
v_call: TRBV18
cdr3_aa: ASSPHAWGGDTQY

clone_size: .
v_call: TRBV2
cdr3_aa: ASSDAGGYGYT

clone_size: .
v_call: TRBV5-1
cdr3_aa: ASSPTGQGNYGYT

clone_size: .
v_call: TRBV5-1
cdr3_aa: ASSIEGTGVNTEAF

clone_size: .
v_call: TRBV7-9
cdr3_aa: ASSLPTGLPNSPLH

clone_size: .
v_call: TRBV7-3
cdr3_aa: ASSLTGRVEAF

clone_size: .
v_call: TRBV21-1
cdr3_aa: ASSPRTGQANYGYT

clone_size: few
v_call: TRBV28
cdr3_aa: ASSPAGNTYEQY